The 27 T cell receptor beta chains given below trace back to one sample, sequenced in a study of T-cell reconstitution after alpha-beta-depleted transplantation in children. Unique molecular identifiers were incorporated when the TCRbeta library was constructed. One entry per CDR3 protein, called by TCRdb with MiXCR from the PCR reads. This table has fewer than 550,000 distinct CDR3 sequences, roughly a tenth appearing once. The source was PBMCs, collected before TCRalphabeta/CD19-depleted stem cell transplant. Every receptor here comes from a child aged 2 to 10 with inherited bone marrow failure, due to receive a stem cell transplant.

This clonotype was recorded many times. The rearrangement joins TRBV28 to TRBJ2-3; tentatively, D is TRBD1 (5 bases). The ends were cut back, 1 base at V and 2 bases at J, with 13 bases in the middle. CDR3 length: 16 amino acids. Germline V CDR1 and CDR2: MDHEN, SYDVKM. In DNA, the CDR3 is TGTGCCAGCAGTTTATCCTCCCCAGGGCCCACAGATACGCAGTATTTT. The encoded protein is CASSLSSPGPTDTQYF.

The chain employs TRBV6-1 and TRBJ2-5; D may be TRBD2 (6 bases). Germline assignment: CDR1 MNHNS and CDR2 SASEGT. The ends were cut back, 5 bases at V and 5 bases at J, with 18 bases in the middle. CDR3 length: 15 amino acids. The CDR3: CASSPQGLSGETQYF. The CDR3 nucleotides are TGTGCCAGCAGTCCCCAAGGACTATCGGGGGAGACCCAGTACTTC.

This clonotype was counted ten times or more. The chain links TRBV20-1 to TRBJ2-3; either TRBD1 or TRBD2 may fit D (5 bases each). The CDR3 loop spans 16 amino acids. The germline V gene encodes CDR1 DFQATT and CDR2 SNEGSKA (reference sequence). The ends were cut back, 0 bases at V and 0 bases at J, with 13 bases in the middle. The CDR3 coding sequence is TGCAGTGCTAGAGATCGGGGCTCCGCTAGCACAGATACGCAGTATTTT. It encodes CSARDRGSASTDTQYF.

The chain combines TRBV5-1 with TRBJ2-1; D might be TRBD1 (5 bases). The CDR3 sequence is 14 residues long. CDR1 SGHRS and CDR2 YFSETQ come from the germline V gene. V was trimmed by 3 bases and J by 8 bases, leaving 15 bases between them. CDR3 in amino acids: CASSWGLETDEQFF. CDR3 DNA: TGCGCCAGCAGCTGGGGCCTGGAGACGGATGAGCAGTTCTTC.

This clonotype appeared many times. This chain joins TRBV6-1 and TRBJ1-2; TRBD1 aligns across 7 bases. The CDR3 is 14 amino acids. Germline loops: CDR1 MNHNS, CDR2 SASEGT. The J segment lost 4 bases and the V segment lost 4 bases, leaving 6 bases of the junction unmatched. This CDR3 reads CASSAQGGTYGYTF. CDR3 nucleotides: TGTGCCAGCAGTGCCCAGGGGGGAACCTATGGCTACACCTTC.

This clonotype was seen only a few times. V and J are TRBV7-8 and TRBJ1-3; D is unclear. Deletions cut 5 bases from V and 4 bases from J, with 6 bases between. Looked up from germline, CDR1 is SGHVS and CDR2 is FQNEAQ. The CDR3 is made up of 12 amino acids. CDR3 bases: TGTGCCAGCAGCCTCCTGGGAAACACCATATATTTT. This codes for CASSLLGNTIYF. Together with reference TRBV7-8 and TRBJ1-3, the CDR3 gives the full variable domain: GAGVSQSPRYKVAKRGQDVALRCDPISGHVSLFWYQQALGQGPEFLTYFQNEAQLDKSGLPSDRFFAERPEGSVSTLKIQRTQQEDSAVYLCASSLLGNTIYFGEGSWLTVV.

This clonotype was observed at least ten times. V is TRBV20-1 and J is TRBJ2-7; the D gene is possibly TRBD1 (6 bases). CDR1 DFQATT and CDR2 SNEGSKA come from the germline V gene (reference sequence). The ends were cut back, 3 bases at V and 2 bases at J, with 14 bases in the middle. The CDR3 contains 14 residues. CDR3 DNA sequence: TGCAGTGCTAGCCGACAGGTGCGAGCCTACGAGCAGTACTTC. Amino acid sequence: CSASRQVRAYEQYF.

Concerning this clonotype: Just one base apart from a much larger clone, this may be a read error. This sequence joins TRBV4-3 and TRBJ1-2; TRBD1 might be the D (6 bases). CDR3 length equals 16 residues. Trimming took off 4 bases at V and 4 bases at J, with 19 bases between the two ends. Germline lookup yields CDR1 LGHNA and CDR2 YSLEER. In DNA form, the CDR3 reads TGCGCCAGCAGCCCAGATGGGTGGCAGGGGAGCTATGGCTACACCTTC. It yields the protein CASSPDGWQGSYGYTF.

This clonotype was seen a handful of times. The chain recombines TRBV7-2 with TRBJ2-7, with 11 bases aligning to TRBD2. The CDR3 covers 15 residues. Germline CDR1 is SGHTA and CDR2 is FQGNSA. J lost 9 bases, V lost 3 bases, and 10 bases had no gene match. This chain's CDR3 is CASSFTIAGGGPQYF. Written as DNA, the CDR3 is TGTGCCAGCAGCTTCACCATAGCGGGAGGGGGCCCGCAGTACTTC.

This clonotype showed up just a few times. The CDR3 does not end in the conserved phenylalanine or tryptophan, so this is likely a read error. The DNA is omitted, as the CDR3 cannot be located on it reliably, and the CDR3 follows TCRdb's listing. The chain carries TRBV23-1 and TRBJ2-5; TRBD2 was called by the table and not checked on the DNA. TRBV23-1 is identified as an open reading frame with a role that is uncertain. Ends included, the CDR3 has 14 residues. The CDR3: CASSQSSSEDPECS.

This clonotype was counted ten times or more. The chain carries TRBV5-1 and TRBJ1-2, with 7 bases fitting TRBD1. From germline, CDR1 is SGHRS and CDR2 YFSETQ. Trimming removed 3 bases from V and 2 bases from J; junction bases left unmatched: 1. The CDR3 consists of 13 residues. Here the CDR3 DNA reads TGCGCCAGCAGCTCGACAGGGAACTATGGCTACACCTTC. Translation: CASSSTGNYGYTF.

This clonotype was counted many times. V is TRBV7-9 and J is TRBJ2-5; the D gene is possibly TRBD2 (6 bases). The germline CDR1 and CDR2 sequences are SEHNR and FQNEAQ (reference sequence). The CDR3 runs 14 residues. Trimming stripped 1 base from V and 1 base from J, with 7 bases between. DNA for the CDR3: TGTGCCAGCAGCTTAGTAGCGGTCCAAGAGACCCAGTACTTC. It specifies CASSLVAVQETQYF.

The sample holds many counts of this clonotype. The gene calls are TRBV4-1 and TRBJ2-4; D uncertain. The V and J ends lost 0 bases and 4 bases respectively, with 7 bases between them. CDR1 MGHRA and CDR2 YSYEKL come from the germline V gene. This CDR3 has 14 amino acids. CDR3: CASSQDWVKNIQYF. The DNA of the CDR3 is TGCGCCAGCAGCCAAGACTGGGTGAAAAACATTCAGTACTTC.

This clonotype came up many times. The J gene is TRBJ1-5, the V gene TRBV27; perhaps TRBD1 as D (6 bases). Trimming pared 0 bases from V and 6 bases from J, leaving 12 bases between. This CDR3 is built from 15 residues. Germline V CDR1 and CDR2: MNHEY, SMNVEV (reference sequence). The CDR3: CASSLSGGGAQPQHF. CDR3 nucleotides: TGTGCCAGCAGTTTATCGGGGGGCGGGGCTCAGCCCCAGCATTTT.

Points on this clonotype: The junction differs from germline at one of its ends, possibly a read error. The V call is TRBV6-5, the J call TRBJ1-1; the match to TRBD1 covers 8 bases. Germline loops: CDR1 MNHEY, CDR2 SVGAGI. The CDR3 spans 17 residues. CDR3 nucleotide sequence: TGTGCCAGCAGTTACCCTAATCCAGGGGGCCTGAACACTCAAGCTTTCTTT. This codes for CASSYPNPGGLNTQAFF.

This clonotype was recorded many times. The chain uses TRBV12-3 or TRBV12-4 and TRBJ2-1, with a tentative D call TRBD2 (6 bases). This CDR3 contains 19 residues. Trimming removed 4 bases from V and 6 bases from J, with 28 bases in between. The CDR3 DNA reads as TGTGCCAGCAGTTCGGGGCCGGTCCGGGACTTAGTGGGGGGCAATGAGCAGTTCTTC. Its protein product is CASSSGPVRDLVGGNEQFF.

This clonotype was detected ten times or more. The genes are TRBV10-3 and TRBJ2-7, with D unclear. The CDR3 extends over 14 amino acids. The germline gives CDR1 ENHRY, CDR2 SYGVKD. V was pared by 2 bases and J by 2 bases, with 10 bases between. The CDR3 loop reads CAISEARTAYEQYF. The CDR3 nucleotides are TGTGCCATCAGTGAGGCAAGAACGGCCTACGAGCAGTACTTC.

This clonotype has at least ten counts. J is TRBJ2-7 and V is TRBV5-8; 9 nucleotides align to TRBD1. The CDR3 loop spans 18 amino acids. The ends lost 0 bases at V and 2 bases at J; junction bases unmatched: 12. Per the germline V gene, CDR1 is SGHTS and CDR2 is YDEGEE. For the CDR3, the DNA is TGTGCCAGCAGCTTGGGTGGAGGACCGGGACAGGGAACCTACGAGCAGTACTTC. This sequence encodes CASSLGGGPGQGTYEQYF.

The gene calls are TRBV5-1 and TRBJ2-3; 14 nucleotides line up with TRBD2. V lost 4 bases and J lost 4; bases outside the gene matches: 5. The length of the CDR3 is 16 residues. The germline V gene has CDR1 SGHRS and CDR2 YFSETQ. CDR3 nucleotides: TGCGCCAGCAGCGGGACTAGCGGGAGATGGGCAGATACGCAGTATTTT. Translation gives CASSGTSGRWADTQYF.

This rearrangement joins TRBV4-1 to TRBJ1-5; perhaps TRBD1 as D (5 bases). The CDR3 runs to 17 residues. V was pared by 0 bases and J by 3 bases, with 15 bases between. Germline CDR1 MGHRA, CDR2 YSYEKL. The CDR3, as DNA: TGCGCCAGCAGCCAAGATCGCCGCAGGGACCTCAATCAGCCCCAGCATTTT. This codes for CASSQDRRRDLNQPQHF.

In this sample, this clonotype turned up a few times. As DNA, the CDR3 is TGCAGTGCTAGAGATGAGGTTCGGGAGATCACAGATACGCAGTATTTT. Amino acid sequence: CSARDEVREITDTQYF. The genes are TRBV20-1 and TRBJ2-3, with D perhaps matching TRBD2 (6 bases). The germline gives CDR1 DFQATT, CDR2 SNEGSKA (reference sequence). Trimming pared 0 bases from V and 2 bases from J, leaving 15 bases between. The CDR3 covers 16 residues.

This rearrangement joins TRBV28 to TRBJ2-2; D is undetermined. The CDR3 runs 14 residues. Trimming pared 7 bases from V and 4 bases from J, leaving 13 bases between. Germline V gene lookup returns CDR1 MDHEN and CDR2 SYDVKM. DNA of the CDR3: TGTGCCAGCACCCGCACCCCGGGCACCGGGGAGCTGTTTTTT. Residues: CASTRTPGTGELFF.

In this sample, this clonotype turned up many times. CDR3 sequence reads: CASSLGPSGETQYF. For the CDR3, the DNA is TGTGCCAGCAGCTTAGGGCCTAGCGGGGAGACCCAGTACTTC. The chain links TRBV13 to TRBJ2-5; the match to TRBD2 covers 8 bases. The CDR3 loop spans 14 amino acids. The ends lost 0 bases at V and 5 bases at J; junction bases unmatched: 2. Germline V gene data show CDR1 as PRHDT and CDR2 as FYEKMQ (reference sequence). Full variable domain (missing parts from reference TRBV13 and TRBJ2-5): AAGVIQSPRHLIKEKRETATLKCYPIPRHDTVYWYQQGPGQDPQFLISFYEKMQSDKGSIPDRFSAQQFSDYHSELNMSSLELGDSALYFCASSLGPSGETQYFGPGTRLLVL.

Many counts were recorded for this clonotype. The gene calls are TRBV5-1 and TRBJ2-1, with D tentatively TRBD1 (9 bases). Between the trimmed V and J ends, which lost 3 bases and 5 bases, there was a span of 18 bases. This CDR3 comprises 16 residues. Germline V CDR1 and CDR2: SGHRS, YFSETQ. CDR3 DNA: TGCGCCAGCAGCTCGGGAGGGACAGGGCCTAACAATGAGCAGTTCTTC. Protein sequence: CASSSGGTGPNNEQFF.

In this sample, this clonotype turned up many times. The chain carries TRBV29-1 and TRBJ2-7; D is possibly TRBD2 (6 bases). CDR1 and CDR2 from the germline V gene are SQVTM and ANQGSEA. The CDR3 runs 12 residues. The V end was cut by 5 bases, the J end by 0 bases, with 8 bases between. The CDR3 here is CSVYGSSYEQYF. The CDR3 nucleotides are TGCAGCGTTTACGGGAGCTCCTACGAGCAGTACTTC.

This clonotype was counted at least ten times. This chain connects TRBV28 to TRBJ1-2; 9 positions match TRBD1. After removal of 7 bases from V and 4 bases from J, the junction contained 10 bases not matched to a gene. The CDR3 runs to 15 residues. Germline V gene data show CDR1 as MDHEN and CDR2 as SYDVKM. The CDR3 region has the DNA TGTGCCAGCACCGAGTGGGACAGGGTAACCTATGGCTACACCTTC. Protein sequence: CASTEWDRVTYGYTF.

This clonotype occurred many times. The chain recombines TRBV15 with TRBJ2-3; 7 bases match TRBD2. The CDR3 covers 19 residues. Unmatched junction bases numbered 13, after V lost 0 bases and J lost 1 base. Germline assignment: CDR1 LNHNV and CDR2 YYDKDF (reference sequence). CDR3 sequence reads: CATSREGYSRLAGTDTQYF. CDR3 DNA sequence: TGTGCCACCAGCAGAGAGGGGTATTCGAGGCTAGCGGGCACAGATACGCAGTATTTT.